Reported below is one TCR beta chain. Its antigen is still unknown. One base separates it from a far larger clone, so it is likely a read error. Noted time point: newly diagnosed GD, antithyroid drugs for less than 3 months. PBMC RNA was the source of the TCR library. Arm-PCR of CDR3 regions and iRepertoire HTBI primers were the basis on which TCR beta libraries were built. TCRdb re-called the multiplex PCR reads through MiXCR, storing one row per CDR3 protein. Among 200,000 to 250,000 distinct CDR3 sequences, approximately 19% were seen once, and the ten largest hold roughly 12%. This sample stems from a study of regulatory T cells in long-lasting Graves disease. On the study more broadly: For under 3 months, newly diagnosed Graves' patients had been taking antithyroid drugs. Study observations and caveats: TCR diversity was lower in persistent Graves' patients than in newly diagnosed ones.

The CDR3 has 16 amino acids. CDR1 is SGHRS, CDR2 YFSETQ, per germline. The sample also formed part of further work on T cells in Graves' hyperthyroidism and ophthalmopathy. This second report adds: Those with hyperthyroidism were 18 to 65 years old, newly diagnosed, and ill for under 2 months.

This rearrangement joins TRBV5-1 to TRBJ2-7, with no clear D. The TCR comes from a woman in her 30s with Graves disease. The source was peripheral blood mononuclear cells (PBMCs), collected at new diagnosis, from a patient treated with antithyroid drugs. DNA of the CDR3: TGTGCCAGCAGCTTATATTCGCCGAAAGGCTCCTACGAGCAGTACTTC. This codes for CASSLYSPKGSYEQYF.